This T cell receptor (beta chain) is drawn from a study of blood T cell repertoires in COVID-19. Cohort 3 donors counted as recovered after two negative PCRs, clearance, or resolved symptoms. Sequencing used immunoSEQ multiplex PCR; TCRdb keeps in-frame clones, though not all of them. This table has some 310,000 clones, roughly 91% appearing once. This TCR derives from a woman in her 30s who had recovered from COVID-19. Material: PBMCs or T cells enriched from blood (not recorded which).

In DNA form, the CDR3 reads TGTGCCAGCAGTTCCTGGGAGGGGGCTGGGGCCAACGTCCTGACTTTC. It is translated as CASSSWEGAGANVLTF. The V and J genes are TRBV6-4 and TRBJ2-6; D may be TRBD2 (7 bases). Trimming took 5 bases from V and 2 from J, leaving 13 bases between them. Germline V gene sequence: CDR1 MRHNA, CDR2 SNTAGT. The CDR3 length is 16 residues.